These T cell receptor beta chains were read from a single sample in a study of T cells in Graves' hyperthyroidism and ophthalmopathy. TCRdb re-called the multiplex PCR reads with MiXCR, one entry per CDR3 protein. The sample has hundreds of thousands of distinct CDR3 sequences; 45% are singletons. The material sequenced was peripheral blood or thyroid tissue (not recorded which). The source of these receptors is an adult man with Graves' disease, either hyperthyroidism or ophthalmopathy (not recorded which). Both conserved end residues are part of each CDR3. The order of the fields is D gene, V gene, J gene, CDR3 protein. The D gene is left open where the match is weak.

TRBD1	TRBV20-1	TRBJ1-5	CSLDRGIRQPQHF
TRBD1	TRBV7-8	TRBJ2-7	CASSLGQGGEHF
TRBD1	TRBV11-2	TRBJ1-5	CASSGRTGPQVQPQHF
-	TRBV2	TRBJ1-1	CAGSHAMNTEAFF
-	TRBV9	TRBJ2-2	CASSVFGAGELFF
-	TRBV7-9	TRBJ1-5	CASSLDSPRENQPQHF
-	TRBV24-1	TRBJ1-4	CAWSVSQANKLFF
-	TRBV29-1	TRBJ1-1	CSVEGREDTEAFF
-	TRBV10-3	TRBJ1-1	CAISEGELTEAFF
TRBD1	TRBV2	TRBJ1-2	CASSLGLAGGRFRGGYTF
-	TRBV20-1	TRBJ2-7	CSAPEAGRSYEQYF
TRBD1	TRBV24-1	TRBJ1-1	CATSDSGQGYTEAFF
TRBD1	TRBV7-2	TRBJ2-5	CASSRDRVAAETQYF
-	TRBV12-3/TRBV12-4	TRBJ1-2	CASSPPGRQYGYTF